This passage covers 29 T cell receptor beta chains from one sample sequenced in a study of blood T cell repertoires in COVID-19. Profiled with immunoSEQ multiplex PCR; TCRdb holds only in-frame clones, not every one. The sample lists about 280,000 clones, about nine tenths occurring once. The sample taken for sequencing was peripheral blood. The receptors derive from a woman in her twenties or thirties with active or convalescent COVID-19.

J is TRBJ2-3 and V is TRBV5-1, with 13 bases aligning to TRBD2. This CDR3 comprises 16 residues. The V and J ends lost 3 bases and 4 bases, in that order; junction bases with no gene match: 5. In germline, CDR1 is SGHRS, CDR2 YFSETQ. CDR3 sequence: CASSSGLAGVADTQYF. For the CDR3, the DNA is TGCGCCAGCAGCTCAGGACTAGCGGGGGTGGCAGATACGCAGTATTTT.

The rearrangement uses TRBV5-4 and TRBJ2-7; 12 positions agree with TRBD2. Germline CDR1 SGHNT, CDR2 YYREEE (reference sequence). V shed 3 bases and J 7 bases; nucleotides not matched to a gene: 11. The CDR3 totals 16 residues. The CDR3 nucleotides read TGTGCCAGCAGCTCCCTAGCGGGGGGGCGTGGGGGAGAGCAGTACTTC. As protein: CASSSLAGGRGGEQYF.

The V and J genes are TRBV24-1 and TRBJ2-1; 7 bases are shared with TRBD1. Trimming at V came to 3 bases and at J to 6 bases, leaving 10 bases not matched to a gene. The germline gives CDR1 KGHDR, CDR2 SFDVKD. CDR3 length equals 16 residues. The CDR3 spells CATSDPGQSTSNEQFF. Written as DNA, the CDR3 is TGTGCCACCAGTGATCCGGGACAGTCGACGTCCAATGAGCAGTTCTTC.

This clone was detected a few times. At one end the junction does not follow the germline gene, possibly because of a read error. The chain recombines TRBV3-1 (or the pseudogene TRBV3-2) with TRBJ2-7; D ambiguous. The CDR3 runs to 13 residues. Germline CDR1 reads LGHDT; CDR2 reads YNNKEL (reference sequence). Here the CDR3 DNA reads TGTGCCAGCAGCCAATTTGCCGAACGGTTTAAAATCTTC. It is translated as CASSQFAERFKIF.

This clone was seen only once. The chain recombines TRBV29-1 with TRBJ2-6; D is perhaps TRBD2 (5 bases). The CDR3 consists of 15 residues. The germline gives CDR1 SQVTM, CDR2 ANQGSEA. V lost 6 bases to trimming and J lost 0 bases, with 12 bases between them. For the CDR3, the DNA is TGCAGCGTGGGAGACAAGCTCTCTGGGGCCAACGTCCTGACTTTC. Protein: CSVGDKLSGANVLTF. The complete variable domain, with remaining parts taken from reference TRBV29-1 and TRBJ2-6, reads SAVISQKPSRDICQRGTSLTIQCQVDSQVTMMFWYRQQPGQSLTLIATANQGSEATYESGFVIDKFPISRPNLTFSTLTVSNMSPEDSSIYLCSVGDKLSGANVLTFGAGSRLTVL.

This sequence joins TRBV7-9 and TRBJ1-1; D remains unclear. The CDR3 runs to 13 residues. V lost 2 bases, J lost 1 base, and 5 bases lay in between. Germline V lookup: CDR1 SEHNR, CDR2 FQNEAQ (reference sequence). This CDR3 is CASSLFQNTEAFF. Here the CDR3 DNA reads TGTGCCAGCAGCTTATTCCAGAACACTGAAGCTTTCTTT.

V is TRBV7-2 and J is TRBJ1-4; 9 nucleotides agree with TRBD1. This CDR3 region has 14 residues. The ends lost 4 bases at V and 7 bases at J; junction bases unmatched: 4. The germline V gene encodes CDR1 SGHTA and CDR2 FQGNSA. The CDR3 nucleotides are TGTGCCAGCAGCTACAGACAGGGGGGTGAAAAACTGTTTTTT. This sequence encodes CASSYRQGGEKLFF. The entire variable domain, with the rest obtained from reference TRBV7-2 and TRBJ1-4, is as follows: GAGVSQSPSNKVTEKGKDVELRCDPISGHTALYWYRQSLGQGLEFLIYFQGNSAPDKSGLPSDRFSAERTGGSVSTLTIQRTQQEDSAVYLCASSYRQGGEKLFFGSGTQLSVL.

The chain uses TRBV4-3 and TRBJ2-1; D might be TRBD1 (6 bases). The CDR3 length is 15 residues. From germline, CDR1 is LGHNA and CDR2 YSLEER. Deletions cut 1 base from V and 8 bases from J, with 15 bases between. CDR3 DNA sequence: TGCGCCAGCAGCCAAGGACAGGCGTTTTTGGATGAGCAGTTCTTC. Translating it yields CASSQGQAFLDEQFF.

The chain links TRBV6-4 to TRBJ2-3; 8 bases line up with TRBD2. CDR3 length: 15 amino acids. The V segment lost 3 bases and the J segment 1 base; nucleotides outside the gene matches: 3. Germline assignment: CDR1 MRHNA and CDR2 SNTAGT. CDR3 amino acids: CASSEAAGGTDTQYF. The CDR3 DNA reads TGTGCCAGCAGTGAAGCAGCGGGGGGCACAGATACGCAGTATTTT.

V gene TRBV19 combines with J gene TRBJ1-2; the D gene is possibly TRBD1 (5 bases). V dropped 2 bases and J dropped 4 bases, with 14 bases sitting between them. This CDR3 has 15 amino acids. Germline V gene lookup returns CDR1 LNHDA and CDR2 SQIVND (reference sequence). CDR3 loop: CASSISSGGTYGYTF. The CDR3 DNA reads TGTGCCAGTAGTATAAGTTCGGGGGGGACCTATGGCTACACCTTC.

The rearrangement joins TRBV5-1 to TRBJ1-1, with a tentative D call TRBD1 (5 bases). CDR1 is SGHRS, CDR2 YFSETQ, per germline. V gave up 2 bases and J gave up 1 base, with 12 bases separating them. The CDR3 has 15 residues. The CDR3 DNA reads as TGCGCCAGCAGCTTCGTCGGGGGACGGAACACTGAAGCTTTCTTT. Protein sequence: CASSFVGGRNTEAFF.

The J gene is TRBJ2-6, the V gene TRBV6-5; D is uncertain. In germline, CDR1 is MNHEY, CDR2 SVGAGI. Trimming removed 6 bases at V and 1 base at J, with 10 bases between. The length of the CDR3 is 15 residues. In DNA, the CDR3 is TGTGCCAGCAGCCCAGACACTTCTGGGGCCAACGTCCTGACTTTC. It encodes CASSPDTSGANVLTF.

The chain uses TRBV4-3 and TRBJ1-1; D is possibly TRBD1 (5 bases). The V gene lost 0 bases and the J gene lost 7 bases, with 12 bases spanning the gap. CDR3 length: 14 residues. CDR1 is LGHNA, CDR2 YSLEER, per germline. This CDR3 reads CASSQDPREGEAFF. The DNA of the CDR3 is TGCGCCAGCAGCCAAGATCCCAGGGAAGGTGAAGCTTTCTTT.

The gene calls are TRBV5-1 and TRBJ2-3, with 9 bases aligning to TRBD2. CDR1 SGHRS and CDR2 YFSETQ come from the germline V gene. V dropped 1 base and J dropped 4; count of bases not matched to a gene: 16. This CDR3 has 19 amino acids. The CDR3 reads CASSLSPRGGGAVSDTQYF. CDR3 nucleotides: TGCGCCAGCAGCTTGTCCCCTAGGGGCGGGGGGGCCGTATCAGATACGCAGTATTTT. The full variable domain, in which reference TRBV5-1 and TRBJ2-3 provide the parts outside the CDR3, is KAGVTQTPRYLIKTRGQQVTLSCSPISGHRSVSWYQQTPGQGLQFLFEYFSETQRNKGNFPGRFSGRQFSNSRSEMNVSTLELGDSALYLCASSLSPRGGGAVSDTQYFGPGTRLTVL.

The CDR3 DNA reads as TGTGCCAGCCAATGGTCCGCGGGGGCCCCATACTTC. Encoded protein: CASQWSAGAPYF. The rearrangement joins TRBV5-6 to TRBJ2-5; a possible D gene is TRBD2 (7 bases). Per germline, CDR1 SGHDT and CDR2 YYEEEE. Trimming took off 7 bases at V and 14 bases at J, with 21 bases between the two ends. The CDR3 consists of 12 residues.

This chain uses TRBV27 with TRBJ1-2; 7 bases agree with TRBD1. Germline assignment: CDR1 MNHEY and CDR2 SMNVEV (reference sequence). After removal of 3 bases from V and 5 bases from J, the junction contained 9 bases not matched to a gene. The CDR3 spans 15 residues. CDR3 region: CASSFGLGTVYGYTF. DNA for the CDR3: TGTGCCAGCAGTTTCGGGCTGGGGACAGTTTATGGCTACACCTTC.

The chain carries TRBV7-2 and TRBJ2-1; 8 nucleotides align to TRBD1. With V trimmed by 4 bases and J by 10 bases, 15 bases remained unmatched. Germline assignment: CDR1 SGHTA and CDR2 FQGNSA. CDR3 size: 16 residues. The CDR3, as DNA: TGTGCCAGCAGCTCCCTAGACAGGGGCCGGCTCGGGGAGCAGTTCTTC. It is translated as CASSSLDRGRLGEQFF.

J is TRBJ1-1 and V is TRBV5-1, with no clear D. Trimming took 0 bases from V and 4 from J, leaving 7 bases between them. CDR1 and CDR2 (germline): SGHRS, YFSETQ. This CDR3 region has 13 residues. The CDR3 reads CASSLAVSTEAFF. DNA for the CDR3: TGCGCCAGCAGCTTGGCCGTGTCCACTGAAGCTTTCTTT.

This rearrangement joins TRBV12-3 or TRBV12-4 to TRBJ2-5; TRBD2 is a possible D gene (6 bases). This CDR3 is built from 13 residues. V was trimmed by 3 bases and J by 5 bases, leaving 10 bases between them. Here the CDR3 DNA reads TGTGCCAGCAGTTTGGGGACTTATGAGACCCAGTACTTC. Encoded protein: CASSLGTYETQYF.

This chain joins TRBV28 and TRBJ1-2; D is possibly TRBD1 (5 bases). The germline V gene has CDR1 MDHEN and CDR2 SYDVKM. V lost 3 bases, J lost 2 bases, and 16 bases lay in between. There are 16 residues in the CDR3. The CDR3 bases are TGTGCCAGCAGTTTCGGAGGGGCGGCTGGAAACTATGGCTACACCTTC. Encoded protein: CASSFGGAAGNYGYTF.

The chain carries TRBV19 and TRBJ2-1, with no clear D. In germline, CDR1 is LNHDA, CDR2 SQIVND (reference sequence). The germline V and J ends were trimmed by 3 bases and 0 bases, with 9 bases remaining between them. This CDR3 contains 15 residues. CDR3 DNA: TGTGCCAGTAGTATGCGACGGAGCTCCTACAATGAGCAGTTCTTC. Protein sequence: CASSMRRSSYNEQFF.

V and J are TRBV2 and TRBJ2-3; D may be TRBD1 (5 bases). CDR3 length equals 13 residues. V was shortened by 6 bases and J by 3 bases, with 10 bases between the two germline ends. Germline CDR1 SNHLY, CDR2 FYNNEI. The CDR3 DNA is TGTGCCAGCAGGCTGGGGCTTACAGATACGCAGTATTTT. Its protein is CASRLGLTDTQYF.

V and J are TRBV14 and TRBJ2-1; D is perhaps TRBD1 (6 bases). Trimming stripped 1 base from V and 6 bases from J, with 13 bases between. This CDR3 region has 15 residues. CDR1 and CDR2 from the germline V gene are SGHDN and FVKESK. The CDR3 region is CASSQVLQGSNEQFF. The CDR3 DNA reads TGTGCCAGCAGCCAAGTTTTACAGGGAAGCAATGAGCAGTTCTTC. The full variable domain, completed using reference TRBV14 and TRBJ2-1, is EAGVTQFPSHSVIEKGQTVTLRCDPISGHDNLYWYRRVMGKEIKFLLHFVKESKQDESGMPNNRFLAERTGGTYSTLKVQPAELEDSGVYFCASSQVLQGSNEQFFGPGTRLTVL.

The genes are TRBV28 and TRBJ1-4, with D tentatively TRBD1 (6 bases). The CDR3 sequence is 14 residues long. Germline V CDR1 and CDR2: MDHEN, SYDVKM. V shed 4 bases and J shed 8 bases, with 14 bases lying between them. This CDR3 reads CASSYPGVDEKLFF. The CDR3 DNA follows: TGTGCCAGCAGTTATCCAGGGGTGGACGAAAAACTGTTTTTT.

CDR3 nucleotides: TGCAGCGCCGTTGGGCCGAATCAGCCCCAGCATTTT. Its protein is CSAVGPNQPQHF. V is TRBV29-1 and J is TRBJ1-5; D remains unclear. CDR3 length equals 12 residues. Germline CDR1 reads SQVTM; CDR2 reads ANQGSEA. V lost 7 bases to trimming and J lost 4 bases, with 11 bases between them.

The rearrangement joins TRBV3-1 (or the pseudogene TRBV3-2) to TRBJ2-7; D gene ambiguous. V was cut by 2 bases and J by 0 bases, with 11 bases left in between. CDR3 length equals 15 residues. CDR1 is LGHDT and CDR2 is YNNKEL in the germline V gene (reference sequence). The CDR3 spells CASSQRKIYSYEQYF. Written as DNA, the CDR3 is TGTGCCAGCAGCCAACGAAAGATCTACTCCTACGAGCAGTACTTC.

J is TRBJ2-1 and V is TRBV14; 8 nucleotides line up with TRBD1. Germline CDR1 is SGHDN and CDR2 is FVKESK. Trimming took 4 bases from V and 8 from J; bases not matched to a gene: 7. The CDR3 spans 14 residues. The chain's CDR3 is CASSRQDRVHEQFF. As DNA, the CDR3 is TGTGCCAGCAGCCGGCAGGACAGGGTGCATGAGCAGTTCTTC.

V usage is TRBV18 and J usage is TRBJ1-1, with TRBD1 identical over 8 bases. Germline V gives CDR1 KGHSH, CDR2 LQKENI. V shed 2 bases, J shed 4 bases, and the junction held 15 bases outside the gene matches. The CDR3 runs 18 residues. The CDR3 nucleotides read TGTGCCAGCTCACCATGGACAGGGAGAAGCGGGGTGGGCACTGAAGCTTTCTTT. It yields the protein CASSPWTGRSGVGTEAFF. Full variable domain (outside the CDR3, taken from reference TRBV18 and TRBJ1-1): NAGVMQNPRHLVRRRGQEARLRCSPMKGHSHVYWYRQLPEEGLKFMVYLQKENIIDESGMPKERFSAEFPKEGPSILRIQQVVRGDSAAYFCASSPWTGRSGVGTEAFFGQGTRLTVV.

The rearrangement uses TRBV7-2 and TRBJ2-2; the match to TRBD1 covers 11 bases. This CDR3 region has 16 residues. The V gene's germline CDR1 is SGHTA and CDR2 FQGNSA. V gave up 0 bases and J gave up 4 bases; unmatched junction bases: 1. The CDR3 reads CASSLAGTGGTGELFF. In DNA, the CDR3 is TGTGCCAGCAGCTTAGCCGGGACAGGGGGCACCGGGGAGCTGTTTTTT.